This T cell receptor (beta chain) comes out of a study of shared clonotypes between healthy human individuals. At the deep level, the assay was run. Genomic DNA belonging to each subset was distributed in equal measure over several immunoSEQ plates. The assay was immunoSEQ multiplex PCR, and TCRdb's table has in-frame clones only and misses some. The sample holds around 510,000 clones, 90% to 97% seen once. J was trimmed by 5 bases and V by 2 bases; bases with no gene match: 10. The CDR3 runs to 15 residues. Germline lookup yields CDR1 SGHTS and CDR2 YDEGEE. The rearrangement joins TRBV5-8 to TRBJ2-7; 7 nucleotides match TRBD1. The sample taken for sequencing was naive CD4+ T cells sorted from blood. Subset specified: CD45RA+ positively selected. The receptor comes from a woman aged 25 to 39 in good health. The CDR3 DNA reads TGTGCCAGCAGCTTTCCGACAGGGATATTGGACGAGCAGTACTTC. Residues: CASSFPTGILDEQYF.